Listed here are 10 T cell receptor beta chains from one sample, sequenced in a study of blood T cell repertoires in COVID-19. This table comes from immunoSEQ multiplex PCR, and its TCRdb copy is limited to in-frame clones, with some not included. The sample records about 300,000 clones, approximately 84% being singletons. The material sequenced was peripheral blood. The receptors derive from a human donor with COVID-19, enrolled during active disease. The donor label of this sample is uncertain.

The gene calls are TRBV3-1 (or the pseudogene TRBV3-2) and TRBJ1-6; 8 positions agree with TRBD1. Germline loops: CDR1 LGHDT, CDR2 YNNKEL (reference sequence). V shed 3 bases, J shed 7 bases, and the junction held 5 bases outside the gene matches. CDR3 size: 15 residues. The CDR3 loop is CASSQTTGGNSPLHF. CDR3 sequence (DNA): TGTGCCAGCAGCCAGACAACAGGGGGGAATTCACCCCTCCACTTT.

This clone occurred once. This chain joins TRBV6-6 and TRBJ1-5; 8 positions match TRBD1. V gave up 7 bases and J gave up 2 bases; unmatched junction bases: 4. Germline assignment: CDR1 MNHNY and CDR2 SVGAGI (reference sequence). The CDR3 runs to 14 residues. Written as DNA, the CDR3 is TGTGCCAGCACTCCGACAGGGGGCAATCAGCCCCAGCATTTT. Its protein is CASTPTGGNQPQHF.

This clone was counted ten times or more. The chain carries TRBV3-1 (or the pseudogene TRBV3-2) and TRBJ1-6; possibly TRBD1 for D (6 bases). Trimming took 4 bases from V and 3 from J, leaving 13 bases between them. Germline V CDR1 and CDR2: LGHDT, YNNKEL (reference sequence). The CDR3 has 16 residues. DNA for the CDR3: TGTGCCAGCAGCCCGTACCGGGACAACTATAATTCACCCCTCCACTTT. Residues: CASSPYRDNYNSPLHF.

This clone was seen a few times. Here the CDR3 reads CARSPQGGQGRSPLHF. DNA of the CDR3: TGTGCCAGAAGCCCCCAAGGGGGACAGGGCCGGTCGCCCCTCCACTTT. The chain uses TRBV5-3 and TRBJ1-6; 9 nucleotides agree with TRBD1. Being an ORF, TRBV5-3 has a function that is uncertain. Trimming removed 4 bases from V and 13 bases from J; junction bases left unmatched: 15. The CDR3 runs 16 residues.

In its sample, this clone was seen once. The J gene is TRBJ2-3, the V gene TRBV3-1 (or the pseudogene TRBV3-2), with 7 nucleotides matching TRBD1. Per germline, CDR1 LGHDT and CDR2 YNNKEL (reference sequence). The CDR3 length is 16 residues. The junction had 9 bases not matched to a gene; V was cut back by 4 bases and J by 2 bases. For the CDR3, the DNA is TGTGCCAGCAGCCCTTATACGGGACAGATCACAGATACGCAGTATTTT. Its translation is CASSPYTGQITDTQYF.

V is TRBV6-5 and J is TRBJ1-2; D perhaps matches TRBD1 (6 bases). CDR1 and CDR2 from the germline V gene are MNHEY and SVGAGI. This CDR3 comprises 15 residues. V was trimmed by 5 bases and J by 4 bases, leaving 17 bases between them. The CDR3 loop reads CASSNAVQGTYGYTF. The CDR3, as DNA: TGTGCCAGCAGTAACGCAGTCCAGGGGACCTATGGCTACACCTTC.

The CDR3 nucleotides are TGTGCCAGCACCCCAGGGGGCCACACAGATACGCAGTATTTT. It is translated as CASTPGGHTDTQYF. The chain couples TRBV7-9 to TRBJ2-3; 8 bases agree with TRBD1. CDR1 is SEHNR and CDR2 is FQNEAQ in the germline V gene (reference sequence). The ends lost 7 bases at V and 2 bases at J; junction bases unmatched: 5. The CDR3 has 14 residues.

This sequence joins TRBV3-1 (or the pseudogene TRBV3-2) and TRBJ2-7; 8 bases fit TRBD2. The CDR3 runs 17 residues. CDR1 is LGHDT, CDR2 YNNKEL, per germline (reference sequence). Unmatched junction bases numbered 8, after V lost 0 bases and J lost 1 base. The CDR3 spells CASSQDWGGRTSYEQYF. CDR3 DNA: TGTGCCAGCAGCCAAGATTGGGGCGGGAGGACTTCCTACGAGCAGTACTTC.

The table lists this clone with a few counts. This chain links TRBV11-3 with TRBJ1-3; tentatively, D is TRBD1 (6 bases). CDR3 length: 16 residues. Per the germline V gene, CDR1 is SGHNT and CDR2 is YENEEA. Trimming removed 0 bases from V and 4 bases from J, with 13 bases in between. The DNA of the CDR3 is TGTGCCAGCAGCTTAGATCGAGGGGGAAGAGGAAACACCATATATTTT. It codes for CASSLDRGGRGNTIYF. The full variable domain, rest sourced from reference TRBV11-3 and TRBJ1-3, is EAGVVQSPRYKIIEKKQPVAFWCNPISGHNTLYWYLQNLGQGPELLIRYENEEAVDDSQLPKDRFSAERLKGVDSTLKIQPAELGDSAVYLCASSLDRGGRGNTIYFGEGSWLTVV.

The V and J genes are TRBV28 and TRBJ1-4; 7 nucleotides match TRBD1. This CDR3 has 15 residues. Germline CDR1 MDHEN, CDR2 SYDVKM. Trimming at V came to 6 bases and at J to 8 bases, leaving 12 bases not matched to a gene. The DNA of the CDR3 is TGTGCCAGCAGCCCTAACAGGGGAAGTACGGAAAAACTGTTTTTT. Protein: CASSPNRGSTEKLFF.